This passage covers 11 T cell receptor beta chains from one sample sequenced in a study of identical twins (TCRdb year 2016). Libraries came from 5' RACE. Sequencing took place on an Illumina HiSeq 2000. TCRdb's own reprocessing of the public reads used fastp at Q25 and MiXCR and kept productive beta chains. Rows with a matching CDR3 protein are joined into one entry that keeps the most common DNA and genes. The sample profile shows hundreds of thousands of distinct CDR3 sequences; roughly 6.2% of them were found once. The leading ten clones occupy around 2% of the sample. What was sequenced was naive T cells sorted from blood. This sample's cell subset or site label indicates: cells isolated with a human naive T-cell isolation kit. These receptors were taken from a man aged 18 to 29 in good health.

This clonotype has ten or more counts. The rearrangement links TRBV20-1 to TRBJ2-1; D uncertain. In germline, CDR1 is DFQATT, CDR2 SNEGSKA (reference sequence). The CDR3 totals 10 residues. The V end lost 3 bases, the J end lost 6 bases, and 3 bases lay between the germline ends. The DNA for the CDR3 is TGCAGTGCTAGTCCCAATGAGCAGTTCTTC. Its translation: CSASPNEQFF.

The chain carries TRBV5-1 and TRBJ2-1; 10 bases are shared with TRBD2. Germline loops: CDR1 SGHRS, CDR2 YFSETQ. CDR3 length equals 16 residues. Losses at the gene ends were 1 base for V and 4 bases for J; bases not matched to a gene: 5. CDR3 sequence (DNA): TGCGCCAGCAGCTTGATGCGGACTAGCGGTTACAATGAGCAGTTCTTC. This sequence encodes CASSLMRTSGYNEQFF.

This clonotype has only a few counts. This rearrangement joins TRBV4-3 to TRBJ2-1; TRBD2 is a possible D gene (6 bases). V lost 0 bases, J lost 5 bases, and 14 bases lay in between. Germline-derived CDR1 and CDR2 are LGHNA and YSLEER. The length of the CDR3 is 16 residues. The DNA for the CDR3 is TGCGCCAGCAGCCAAGAGGAGACTAGTTCACACAATGAGCAGTTCTTC. Translating it yields CASSQEETSSHNEQFF.

This clonotype has just a few counts. V gene TRBV5-1 combines with J gene TRBJ2-3, with a weak D call TRBD1 (6 bases). Trimming cost V 7 bases and J 2 bases, with 11 bases left between them. Germline-derived CDR1 and CDR2 are SGHRS and YFSETQ. CDR3 length: 13 residues. The DNA of the CDR3 is TGCGCCAGCGGGGACAAAGTCACAGATACGCAGTATTTT. Translated, it gives CASGDKVTDTQYF.

The chain combines TRBV27 with TRBJ2-7, with TRBD1 matching over 8 bases. CDR3 size: 13 residues. In germline, CDR1 is MNHEY, CDR2 SMNVEV (reference sequence). V was pared by 7 bases and J by 5 bases, with 7 bases of the junction left unmatched. CDR3 region: CASTLGQADEQYF. CDR3 bases: TGTGCCAGCACCCTGGGACAGGCGGACGAGCAGTACTTC.

V gene TRBV19 combines with J gene TRBJ1-5; D is possibly TRBD1 (6 bases). The CDR3 runs to 13 residues. The germline CDR1 and CDR2 sequences are LNHDA and SQIVND (reference sequence). The V gene lost 6 bases and the J gene lost 4 bases, with 10 bases spanning the gap. The CDR3 sequence: CASSGTLNQPQHF. CDR3 coding DNA: TGTGCCAGTAGCGGGACACTGAATCAGCCCCAGCATTTT.

This clonotype was counted ten times or more. The chain has TRBV10-3 and TRBJ2-1; TRBD2 aligns across 10 bases. The germline gives CDR1 ENHRY, CDR2 SYGVKD. The CDR3 spans 17 residues. V lost 7 bases to trimming and J lost 6 bases; unmatched junction nucleotides: 15. The CDR3 DNA sequence: TGTGCCATCAATAACGTAGCGGGAGGCCCTACTGGCAATGAGCAGTTCTTC. Encoded protein: CAINNVAGGPTGNEQFF.

This clonotype occurred a few times. The chain employs TRBV9 and TRBJ2-7; the D gene is possibly TRBD1 (5 bases). The germline gives CDR1 SGDLS, CDR2 YYNGEE. The V end lost 0 bases, the J end lost 6 bases, and 7 bases lay between the germline ends. This CDR3 has 12 amino acids. The CDR3 DNA sequence: TGTGCCAGCAGCGTAGACCAGGGCGAGCAGTACTTC. It yields the protein CASSVDQGEQYF.

This clonotype showed up many times. V is TRBV6-5 and J is TRBJ1-5; D possibly corresponds to TRBD1 (5 bases). This CDR3 region has 19 residues. The V gene's germline CDR1 is MNHEY and CDR2 SVGAGI. The V and J ends lost 4 bases and 0 bases respectively, with 22 bases between them. The CDR3 protein is CASSSMSRGASNSNQPQHF. The CDR3 nucleotides are TGTGCCAGCAGTTCTATGTCCCGGGGCGCATCCAATAGCAATCAGCCCCAGCATTTT.

This clonotype was picked up one time. This chain links TRBV12-3 or TRBV12-4 with TRBJ1-1; D possibly corresponds to TRBD1 (5 bases). V lost 5 bases and J lost 5, with 15 bases in between. The CDR3 runs 14 residues. The CDR3 reads CASSKDSGKTEAFF. The CDR3 DNA reads as TGTGCCAGCAGTAAAGACAGTGGGAAGACTGAAGCTTTCTTT.

At least ten counts were recorded for this clonotype. V is TRBV7-2 and J is TRBJ1-6, with D hard to call. Germline lookup yields CDR1 SGHTA and CDR2 FQGNSA. There are 14 residues in the CDR3. V gave up 5 bases and J gave up 7 bases, with 12 bases separating them. For the CDR3, the DNA is TGTGCCAGCAGCGCAGGCAGGTGGAATTCACCCCTCCACTTT. Translation gives CASSAGRWNSPLHF.